The rows below give T cell receptor beta chains drawn from one sample of a study of blood T cell repertoires in COVID-19. Libraries were prepared by immunoSEQ multiplex PCR; TCRdb keeps only in-frame clonotypes and omits some of them. The sample records 250,000 or so clones, 90% being singletons. Specimen: peripheral blood. These receptors all stem from an older woman with COVID-19, enrolled during active disease. The CDR3 runs from the conserved cysteine through the conserved F or W. The D gene is left open where the match is weak. The size field is filled for only some rows; it gives once, few, many or a size class.

CDR3 | DNA | D | size | J | V
CASSPTQGLEQYF | TGTGCCAGCAGCCCCACGCAGGGGCTCGAGCAGTACTTC | . | . | TRBJ2-7 | TRBV3-1/TRBV3-2
CASKLAGSYEQYF | TGTGCCAGCAAGCTCGCGGGCTCCTACGAGCAGTACTTC | . | . | TRBJ2-7 | TRBV5-4
CASSYRETASNQPQHF | TGTGCCAGCAGTTACAGGGAGACGGCTAGCAATCAGCCCCAGCATTTT | . | . | TRBJ1-5 | TRBV6-2/TRBV6-3
CASSVGQGDGYTF | TGTGCCAGCAGCGTAGGACAGGGGGATGGCTACACCTTC | TRBD1 | . | TRBJ1-2 | TRBV9
CASSEGGTIYF | TGTGCCAGCAGCGAGGGAGGCACCATATATTTT | . | . | TRBJ1-3 | TRBV9
CASSPSPGGNQPQHF | TGCGCCAGCAGTCCATCTCCGGGGGGGAATCAGCCCCAGCATTTT | . | . | TRBJ1-5 | TRBV5-1
CASSPGGASPLHF | TGTGCCAGCAGCCCCGGGGGTGCCTCACCCCTCCACTTT | . | . | TRBJ1-6 | TRBV3-1/TRBV3-2
CASSFRQGMNTEAFF | TGTGCCAGCAGCTTCCGACAGGGTATGAACACTGAAGCTTTCTTT | TRBD1 | once | TRBJ1-1 | TRBV11-3
CASSLASNYGYTF | TGTGCCAGCAGCTTAGCGTCAAACTATGGCTACACCTTC | . | . | TRBJ1-2 | TRBV7-9
CASSSLQLLAGPFF | TGTGCCAGCAGTTCACTCCAACTACTGGCCGGCCCGTTCTTC | . | . | TRBJ2-1 | TRBV27
CASSSGDRGYEAFF | TGTGCCAGCAGCTCGGGAGACAGGGGGTATGAAGCTTTCTTT | TRBD1 | . | TRBJ1-1 | TRBV7-9
CASSLQTGGAEETQYF | TGTGCCAGCAGCTTACAAACAGGGGGCGCGGAAGAGACCCAGTACTTC | TRBD1 | once | TRBJ2-5 | TRBV11-3
CASSSGGSYGYTF | TGTGCCAGCAGCTCGGGGGGCTCCTATGGCTACACCTTC | . | . | TRBJ1-2 | TRBV5-4
CASSRDSKHGYTF | TGTGCCAGCAGTCGGGACTCGAAGCATGGCTACACCTTC | . | once | TRBJ1-2 | TRBV6-5
CASSYPSGGEGYGYTF | TGTGCCAGCAGTTACCCATCAGGGGGCGAGGGCTATGGCTACACCTTC | TRBD1 | . | TRBJ1-2 | TRBV6-6
CASSLKPGYGYTF | TGTGCCAGCAGCTTGAAGCCAGGATATGGCTACACCTTC | . | . | TRBJ1-2 | TRBV11-1
CASSQFGTGTGESGELFF | TGCGCCAGCAGCCAGTTCGGTACCGGGACAGGGGAGTCAGGGGAGCTGTTTTTT | TRBD1 | . | TRBJ2-2 | TRBV4-1
CASSQEITGDKGFF | TGTGCCAGCAGCCAAGAGATAACGGGAGACAAGGGTTTCTTT | . | . | TRBJ1-1 | TRBV4-2
CASSGQGAGEQYF | TGTGCCAGCAGCGGACAGGGGGCGGGAGAGCAGTACTTC | TRBD1 | . | TRBJ2-7 | TRBV7-9
CASGKGGGDTQYF | TGTGCTAGTGGTAAAGGTGGAGGAGATACGCAGTATTTT | . | . | TRBJ2-3 | TRBV12-5
CASSRYTGTGDEKLFF | TGTGCCAGCAGCAGATATACCGGGACAGGGGATGAAAAACTGTTTTTT | . | . | TRBJ1-4 | TRBV21-1
CASSVNLDQPQHF | TGTGCCAGCTCAGTCAACTTGGATCAGCCCCAGCATTTT | . | . | TRBJ1-5 | TRBV18
CASSQDWGLNQPQHF | TGCGCCAGCAGCCAAGATTGGGGCCTCAATCAGCCCCAGCATTTT | . | . | TRBJ1-5 | TRBV4-1
CASSLAMLDSRWGYTF | TGCGCCAGCAGCTTGGCGATGTTAGACAGTCGTTGGGGCTACACCTTC | . | . | TRBJ1-2 | TRBV5-1
CASSHRGADTQYF | TGTGCCAGCAGCCACCGAGGTGCAGATACGCAGTATTTT | . | . | TRBJ2-3 | TRBV3-1/TRBV3-2
CASSLDAGRAFF | TGTGCCAGCAGCTTAGATGCAGGGCGAGCTTTCTTT | . | . | TRBJ1-1 | TRBV11-2
CASSLTQRGRTETQYF | TGTGCCAGCAGCTTAACCCAGCGGGGGAGGACAGAGACCCAGTACTTC | TRBD2 | . | TRBJ2-5 | TRBV11-2
CASSEAGTRTDTQYF | TGTGCCAGCAGTGAAGCGGGGACTCGCACAGATACGCAGTATTTT | . | . | TRBJ2-3 | TRBV2
CASTSEKMNTEAFF | TGTGCCAGCACCTCGGAGAAAATGAACACTGAAGCTTTCTTT | . | once | TRBJ1-1 | TRBV19
CSATGQASSYEQYF | TGCAGCGCCACAGGACAGGCGTCCTCCTACGAGCAGTACTTC | TRBD1 | few | TRBJ2-7 | TRBV29-1
CASSPSVANEKLFF | TGTGCCAGCAGCCCCAGCGTCGCTAATGAAAAACTGTTTTTT | . | few | TRBJ1-4 | TRBV7-9
CASSPGTSGSGLADTQYF | TGTGCCAGCTCCCCCGGGACTAGCGGATCGGGTCTCGCAGATACGCAGTATTTT | TRBD2 | . | TRBJ2-3 | TRBV18
CASSVAGGNTEAFF | TGTGCCAGCAGCGTAGCGGGAGGAAACACTGAAGCTTTCTTT | . | . | TRBJ1-1 | TRBV9
CASSLVGYSNQPQHF | TGTGCCAGCAGCTTGGTCGGTTATAGCAATCAGCCCCAGCATTTT | . | . | TRBJ1-5 | TRBV5-8
CASSGGPVYEQYF | TGTGCCAGTAGCGGGGGGCCGGTCTACGAGCAGTACTTC | . | . | TRBJ2-7 | TRBV19
CASSERQYNQPQHF | TGTGCCAGCAGTGAACGTCAGTACAATCAGCCCCAGCATTTT | . | . | TRBJ1-5 | TRBV2
CASSYGGQGSYNSPLHF | TGTGCCAGCAGTTACGGGGGACAGGGATCCTATAATTCACCCCTCCACTTT | TRBD1 | . | TRBJ1-6 | TRBV6-2/TRBV6-3
CASSPGQGIHEQYF | TGTGCCAGCAGCCCAGGACAGGGGATTCACGAGCAGTACTTC | TRBD1 | . | TRBJ2-7 | TRBV4-2
CASSVGLAGGVDTQYF | TGTGCCAGCAGCGTAGGGCTAGCGGGGGGGGTGGATACGCAGTATTTT | TRBD2 | . | TRBJ2-3 | TRBV9
CATSRAPDQPQHF | TGTGCCACCAGCAGAGCCCCTGATCAGCCCCAGCATTTT | . | . | TRBJ1-5 | TRBV15
CASSRTGQRSYTF | TGTGCCAGCAGCCGGACAGGGCAGAGAAGCTACACCTTC | TRBD1 | . | TRBJ1-2 | TRBV7-8
CASSVLRDTLNPGELFF | TGTGCCAGCAGTGTACTCCGGGACACCTTGAACCCGGGGGAGCTGTTTTTT | . | . | TRBJ2-2 | TRBV25-1
CASSPGTGHTDTQYF | TGTGCCAGCAGCCCTGGGACAGGACACACAGATACGCAGTATTTT | TRBD1 | . | TRBJ2-3 | TRBV5-6
CASTTGRDYEQYF | TGTGCCAGCACTACAGGGAGGGACTACGAGCAGTACTTC | . | . | TRBJ2-7 | TRBV12-3/TRBV12-4
CASSHTTRQAAYEQYF | TGCGCCAGCAGCCACACCACGCGACAGGCAGCCTACGAGCAGTACTTC | . | . | TRBJ2-7 | TRBV4-1
CASSPRDRAWDTEAFF | TGTGCCAGCAGCCCCCGAGACAGGGCATGGGACACTGAAGCTTTCTTT | TRBD1 | . | TRBJ1-1 | TRBV9
CASSPDSFGTDTQYF | TGTGCCAGCTCACCGGACTCGTTTGGGACAGATACGCAGTATTTT | . | . | TRBJ2-3 | TRBV18
CASSPTGVGYGYTF | TGTGCCAGCAGCCCGACAGGGGTGGGCTATGGCTACACCTTC | TRBD1 | few | TRBJ1-2 | TRBV11-2